A single sample is the source of the 10 T cell receptor beta chains below, sequenced in a study of PD-L1 blockade in urothelial cancer. Sequencing was performed with immunoSEQ multiplex PCR; in TCRdb, only in-frame clones are kept and a portion is missing. The data show about 14,000 clones, around 87% seen once. Material: PBMCs, obtained around atezolizumab (anti-PD-L1) treatment. The receptor source for this set is a man in his sixties or seventies with urothelial cancer.

The chain joins TRBV2 to TRBJ2-1; 10 bases agree with TRBD1. Germline V lookup: CDR1 SNHLY, CDR2 FYNNEI. The CDR3 runs to 17 residues. J was trimmed by 7 bases and V by 3 bases; bases with no gene match: 12. CDR3 loop: CASSEGQGYTSGNEQFF. DNA of the CDR3: TGTGCCAGCAGTGAGGGACAGGGGTATACTAGTGGAAATGAGCAGTTCTTC.

The chain carries TRBV15 and TRBJ2-7; D possibly corresponds to TRBD1 (6 bases). This CDR3 has 15 residues. Germline V gives CDR1 LNHNV, CDR2 YYDKDF (reference sequence). The V end was cut by 4 bases, the J end by 6 bases, with 19 bases between. The CDR3 bases are TGTGCCACCAGCAACCTGATCACAGGGCACGGCGAGCAGTACTTC. Its protein is CATSNLITGHGEQYF. The entire variable domain, with the rest obtained from reference TRBV15 and TRBJ2-7, is as follows: DAMVIQNPRYQVTQFGKPVTLSCSQTLNHNVMYWYQQKSSQAPKLLFHYYDKDFNNEADTPDNFQSRRPNTSFCFLDIRSPGLGDTAMYLCATSNLITGHGEQYFGPGTRLTVT.

The chain employs TRBV2 and TRBJ2-3; 7 bases are shared with TRBD2. Looked up from germline, CDR1 is SNHLY and CDR2 is FYNNEI. The V segment lost 7 bases and the J segment 4 bases; nucleotides outside the gene matches: 14. The CDR3 runs 16 residues. The DNA of the CDR3 is TGTGCCAGCACAAAAGGGACTATTTTGTGGTCAGATACGCAGTATTTT. Encoded protein: CASTKGTILWSDTQYF.

This sequence joins TRBV6-4 and TRBJ2-2; 10 positions agree with TRBD2. This CDR3 has 16 amino acids. Germline V lookup: CDR1 MRHNA, CDR2 SNTAGT. Losses at the gene ends were 6 bases for V and 1 base for J; bases not matched to a gene: 5. CDR3 residues: CASSQAGGWNTGELFF. The DNA of the CDR3 is TGTGCCAGCAGCCAAGCGGGGGGGTGGAACACCGGGGAGCTGTTTTTT.

V is TRBV11-2 and J is TRBJ1-5; D may be TRBD1 (6 bases). V lost 5 bases, J lost 3 bases, and 14 bases lay in between. The germline V gene encodes CDR1 SGHAT and CDR2 FQNNGV. The CDR3 has 15 amino acids. CDR3 nucleotide sequence: TGTGCCAGCAGCCGAACACAGGGTAACAATCAGCCCCAGCATTTT. Its protein product is CASSRTQGNNQPQHF.

This CDR3 reads CASSYGTGNSGNTIYF. The CDR3 coding sequence is TGTGCCAGCAGTTACGGGACAGGGAACTCTGGAAACACCATATATTTT. This chain connects TRBV6-5 to TRBJ1-3; 9 nucleotides align to TRBD1. The V segment lost 2 bases and the J segment 0 bases; nucleotides outside the gene matches: 2. Germline loops: CDR1 MNHEY, CDR2 SVGAGI. The length of the CDR3 is 16 residues.

The chain employs TRBV30 and TRBJ2-7; possible D gene TRBD1, 5 bases. The CDR3 length is 13 residues. With 0 bases removed from V and 3 bases from J, the gap between germline ends came to 9 bases. CDR1 and CDR2 (germline): GTSNPN, SVGIG (reference sequence). CDR3 sequence: CAWSVDDSYEQYF. CDR3 nucleotide sequence: TGTGCCTGGAGTGTAGATGACAGCTACGAGCAGTACTTC.

This chain connects TRBV5-4 to TRBJ1-2; TRBD1 is a possible D gene (5 bases). Per germline, CDR1 SGHNT and CDR2 YYREEE (reference sequence). Trimming shortened V by 0 bases and J by 6 bases, and 9 bases separated the two germline ends. The CDR3 spans 13 residues. CDR3 protein: CASSLVGGDGYTF. The CDR3 DNA reads as TGTGCCAGCAGCTTGGTGGGGGGTGATGGCTACACCTTC.

The chain combines TRBV15 with TRBJ1-2, with TRBD1 as a possible D gene (6 bases). Looked up from germline, CDR1 is LNHNV and CDR2 is YYDKDF (reference sequence). The length of the CDR3 is 15 residues. Between the trimmed V and J ends, which lost 3 bases and 4 bases, there was a span of 15 bases. For the CDR3, the DNA is TGTGCCACCAGCAGGAACAGGGATTATACCTATGGCTACACCTTC. This codes for CATSRNRDYTYGYTF. Combining the CDR3 with reference TRBV15 and TRBJ1-2 gives the whole variable domain DAMVIQNPRYQVTQFGKPVTLSCSQTLNHNVMYWYQQKSSQAPKLLFHYYDKDFNNEADTPDNFQSRRPNTSFCFLDIRSPGLGDTAMYLCATSRNRDYTYGYTFGSGTRLTVV.

The genes are TRBV12-5 and TRBJ2-2; possibly TRBD1 for D (5 bases). Germline V lookup: CDR1 LGHNT, CDR2 FRNRAP. This CDR3 region has 17 residues. The germline V and J ends were trimmed by 4 bases and 1 base, with 16 bases remaining between them. CDR3 sequence reads: CASGSGARSWNTGELFF. In DNA, the CDR3 is TGTGCTAGTGGTTCTGGGGCACGGAGTTGGAACACCGGGGAGCTGTTTTTT.